The rows below give T cell receptor beta chains drawn from one sample of a study of T cells in Graves' hyperthyroidism and ophthalmopathy. MiXCR, applied by TCRdb to the multiplex PCR reads, yields one record per CDR3 protein. The repertoire holds about 640,000 distinct CDR3 sequences, around 20% seen once, with 34% in the top ten. Specimen: blood. The receptors were gathered from a man under 40 with Graves' ophthalmopathy. Each CDR3 is given with its conserved first and last residue. The order of the fields is clone size, V gene, D gene, J gene, CDR3 protein, CDR3 DNA. A D gene is named only where the DNA matches it firmly. Clone size appears in some rows only: once, few, many, or a class for an expanded clone.

clone size: NA
V gene: TRBV7-9
D gene: NA
J gene: TRBJ1-4
CDR3 protein: CASSFGAGDEKLFF
CDR3 DNA: TGTGCCAGCAGCTTTGGGGCGGGGGATGAAAAACTGTTTTTT

clone size: few
V gene: TRBV9
D gene: TRBD2
J gene: TRBJ2-3
CDR3 protein: CASSVGAGGSTDTQYF
CDR3 DNA: TGTGCCAGCAGCGTAGGAGCGGGAGGGAGCACAGATACGCAGTATTTT

clone size: few
V gene: TRBV20-1
D gene: NA
J gene: TRBJ1-5
CDR3 protein: CSARQGGNQPQHF
CDR3 DNA: TGCAGTGCTAGGCAGGGCGGCAATCAGCCCCAGCATTTT

clone size: few
V gene: TRBV28
D gene: NA
J gene: TRBJ2-7
CDR3 protein: CASREQGSLHEQYF
CDR3 DNA: TGTGCCAGCAGAGAACAGGGTTCCCTCCACGAGCAGTACTTC

clone size: once
V gene: TRBV28
D gene: TRBD1
J gene: TRBJ2-2
CDR3 protein: CASSFVFGTGGNPGELFF
CDR3 DNA: TGTGCCAGCAGTTTCGTTTTCGGGACAGGGGGCAACCCCGGGGAGCTGTTTTTT

clone size: few
V gene: TRBV7-2
D gene: TRBD2
J gene: TRBJ2-7
CDR3 protein: CASSPQRDPSYEQYF
CDR3 DNA: TGTGCCAGCAGCCCACAGCGGGATCCCTCCTACGAGCAGTACTTC

clone size: NA
V gene: TRBV30
D gene: NA
J gene: TRBJ1-4
CDR3 protein: CAWRAAGNNEKLFF
CDR3 DNA: TGTGCCTGGAGGGCGGCAGGGAATAATGAAAAACTGTTTTTT

clone size: NA
V gene: TRBV27
D gene: TRBD2
J gene: TRBJ2-1
CDR3 protein: CASSYLAGGPNEQFF
CDR3 DNA: TGTGCCAGCAGTTACCTAGCGGGAGGGCCAAATGAGCAGTTCTTC

clone size: NA
V gene: TRBV9
D gene: NA
J gene: TRBJ2-5
CDR3 protein: CASSPAGTPPQETQYF
CDR3 DNA: TGTGCCAGCAGCCCCGCCGGGACACCTCCTCAAGAGACCCAGTACTTC

clone size: many
V gene: TRBV7-9
D gene: NA
J gene: TRBJ2-3
CDR3 protein: CASSFWGRPSDTQYF
CDR3 DNA: TGTGCCAGCAGCTTCTGGGGGCGCCCCTCAGATACGCAGTATTTT

clone size: NA
V gene: TRBV2
D gene: NA
J gene: TRBJ1-1
CDR3 protein: CASRDRGEESAFF
CDR3 DNA: TGTGCCAGCAGGGATCGCGGGGAAGAGAGTGCTTTCTTT